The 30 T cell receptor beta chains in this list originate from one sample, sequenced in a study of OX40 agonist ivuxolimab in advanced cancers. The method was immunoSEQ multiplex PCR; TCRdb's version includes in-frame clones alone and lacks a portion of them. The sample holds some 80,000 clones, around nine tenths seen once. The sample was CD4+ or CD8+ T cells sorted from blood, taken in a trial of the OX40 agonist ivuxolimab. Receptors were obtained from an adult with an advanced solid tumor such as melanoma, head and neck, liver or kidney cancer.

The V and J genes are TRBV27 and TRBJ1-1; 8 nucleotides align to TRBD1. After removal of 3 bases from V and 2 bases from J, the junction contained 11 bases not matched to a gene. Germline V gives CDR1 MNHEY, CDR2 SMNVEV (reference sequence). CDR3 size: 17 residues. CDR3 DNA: TGTGCCAGCAGTTTTAAAGGACAGGGCTTTTTCAACACTGAAGCTTTCTTT. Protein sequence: CASSFKGQGFFNTEAFF.

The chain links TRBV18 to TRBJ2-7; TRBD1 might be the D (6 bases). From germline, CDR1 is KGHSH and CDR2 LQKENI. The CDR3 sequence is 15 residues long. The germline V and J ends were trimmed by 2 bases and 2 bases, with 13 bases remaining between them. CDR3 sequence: CASSPTSQGAYEQYF. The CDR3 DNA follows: TGTGCCAGCTCACCAACTTCACAGGGCGCCTACGAGCAGTACTTC. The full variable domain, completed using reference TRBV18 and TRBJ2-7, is NAGVMQNPRHLVRRRGQEARLRCSPMKGHSHVYWYRQLPEEGLKFMVYLQKENIIDESGMPKERFSAEFPKEGPSILRIQQVVRGDSAAYFCASSPTSQGAYEQYFGPGTRLTVT.

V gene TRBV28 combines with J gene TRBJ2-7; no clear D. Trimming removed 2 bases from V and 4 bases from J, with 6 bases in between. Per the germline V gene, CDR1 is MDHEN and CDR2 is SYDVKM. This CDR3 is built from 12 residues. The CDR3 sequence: CASSLRQYEQYF. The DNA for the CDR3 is TGTGCCAGCAGTTTACGGCAGTACGAGCAGTACTTC. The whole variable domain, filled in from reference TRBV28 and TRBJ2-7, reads DVKVTQSSRYLVKRTGEKVFLECVQDMDHENMFWYRQDPGLGLRLIYFSYDVKMKEKGDIPEGYSVSREKKERFSLILESASTNQTSMYLCASSLRQYEQYFGPGTRLTVT.

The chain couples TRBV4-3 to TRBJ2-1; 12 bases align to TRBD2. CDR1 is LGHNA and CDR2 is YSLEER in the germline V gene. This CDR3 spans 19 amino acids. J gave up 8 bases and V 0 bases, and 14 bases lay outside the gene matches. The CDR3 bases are TGCGCCAGCAGCCAAGACCACGCGGTCCCTAGCGGGAGGGTCGATGAGCAGTTCTTC. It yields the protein CASSQDHAVPSGRVDEQFF.

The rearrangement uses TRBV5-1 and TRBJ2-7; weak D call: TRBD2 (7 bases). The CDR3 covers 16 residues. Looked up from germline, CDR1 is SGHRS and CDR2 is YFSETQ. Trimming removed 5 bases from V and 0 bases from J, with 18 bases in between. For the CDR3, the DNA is TGCGCCAGCAGGTCGGGGGAGGGGGGTCCCTCCTACGAGCAGTACTTC. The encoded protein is CASRSGEGGPSYEQYF. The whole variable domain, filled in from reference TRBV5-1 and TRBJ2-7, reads KAGVTQTPRYLIKTRGQQVTLSCSPISGHRSVSWYQQTPGQGLQFLFEYFSETQRNKGNFPGRFSGRQFSNSRSEMNVSTLELGDSALYLCASRSGEGGPSYEQYFGPGTRLTVT.

CDR3 residues: CASSDSGPRTGYHEQYF. DNA for the CDR3: TGTGCCAGCAGTGACTCAGGGCCAAGGACAGGGTACCACGAGCAGTACTTC. The V gene is TRBV6-4, the J gene TRBJ2-7; TRBD1 aligns across 8 bases. There are 17 residues in the CDR3. V gave up 0 bases and J gave up 5 bases; unmatched junction bases: 12. From germline, CDR1 is MRHNA and CDR2 SNTAGT.

The CDR3 DNA is TGTGCCAGCTCCCCTTACGACCCGGACTCTGGGGCCAACGTCCTGACTTTC. Protein: CASSPYDPDSGANVLTF. This chain uses TRBV18 with TRBJ2-6; D is unresolved. The CDR3 loop spans 17 amino acids. Germline V gene sequence: CDR1 KGHSH, CDR2 LQKENI. V was pared by 6 bases and J by 0 bases, with 15 bases between.

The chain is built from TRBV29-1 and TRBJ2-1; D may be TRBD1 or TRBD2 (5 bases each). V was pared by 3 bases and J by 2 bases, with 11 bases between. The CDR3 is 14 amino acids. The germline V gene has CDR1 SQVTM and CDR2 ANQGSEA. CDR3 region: CSVESGQPYNEQFF. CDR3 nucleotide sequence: TGCAGCGTTGAGTCGGGGCAACCCTACAATGAGCAGTTCTTC.

CDR3 coding DNA: TGTGCCAGCACTAAACCGGGAGTGAACACTGAAGCTTTCTTT. This sequence encodes CASTKPGVNTEAFF. J is TRBJ1-1 and V is TRBV28; D remains unclear. The CDR3 totals 14 residues. Between the trimmed V and J ends, which lost 7 bases and 0 bases, there was a span of 12 bases. The germline gives CDR1 MDHEN, CDR2 SYDVKM. Together with reference TRBV28 and TRBJ1-1, the CDR3 gives the full variable domain: DVKVTQSSRYLVKRTGEKVFLECVQDMDHENMFWYRQDPGLGLRLIYFSYDVKMKEKGDIPEGYSVSREKKERFSLILESASTNQTSMYLCASTKPGVNTEAFFGQGTRLTVV.

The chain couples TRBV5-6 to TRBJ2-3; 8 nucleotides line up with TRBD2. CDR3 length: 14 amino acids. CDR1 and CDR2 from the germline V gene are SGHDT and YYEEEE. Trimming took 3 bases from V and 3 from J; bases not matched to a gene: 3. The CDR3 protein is CASSSGGTTDTQYF. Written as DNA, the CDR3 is TGTGCCAGCAGCTCGGGGGGGACGACAGATACGCAGTATTTT.

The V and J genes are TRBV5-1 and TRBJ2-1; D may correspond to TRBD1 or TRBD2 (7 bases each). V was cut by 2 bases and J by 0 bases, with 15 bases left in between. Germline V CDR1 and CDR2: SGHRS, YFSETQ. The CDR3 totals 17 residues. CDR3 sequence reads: CASSFQGGTSSYNEQFF. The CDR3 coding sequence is TGCGCCAGCAGCTTTCAGGGGGGGACGAGCTCCTACAATGAGCAGTTCTTC.

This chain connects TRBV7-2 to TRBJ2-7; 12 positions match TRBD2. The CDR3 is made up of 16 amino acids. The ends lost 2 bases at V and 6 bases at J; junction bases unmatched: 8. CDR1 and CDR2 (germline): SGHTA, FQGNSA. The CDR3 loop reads CASSLRLAGVTGEQYF. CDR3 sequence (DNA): TGTGCCAGCAGCTTAAGACTAGCGGGAGTCACCGGCGAGCAGTACTTC. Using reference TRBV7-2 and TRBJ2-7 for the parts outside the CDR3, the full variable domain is GAGVSQSPSNKVTEKGKDVELRCDPISGHTALYWYRQSLGQGLEFLIYFQGNSAPDKSGLPSDRFSAERTGGSVSTLTIQRTQQEDSAVYLCASSLRLAGVTGEQYFGPGTRLTVT.

The CDR3 here is CASSLGGQGSGELFF. The CDR3 region has the DNA TGCGCCAGCAGCTTGGGAGGACAGGGGTCCGGGGAGCTGTTTTTT. The gene calls are TRBV5-1 and TRBJ2-2, with TRBD1 identical over 9 bases. After removal of 0 bases from V and 6 bases from J, the junction contained 3 bases not matched to a gene. Germline V lookup: CDR1 SGHRS, CDR2 YFSETQ. CDR3 length: 15 amino acids.

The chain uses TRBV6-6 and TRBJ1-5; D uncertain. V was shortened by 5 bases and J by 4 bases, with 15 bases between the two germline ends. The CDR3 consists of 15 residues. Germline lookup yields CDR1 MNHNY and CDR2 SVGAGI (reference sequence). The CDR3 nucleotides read TGTGCCAGCAGTAGACTAGGCGGCTCGAATCAGCCCCAGCATTTT. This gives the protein CASSRLGGSNQPQHF.

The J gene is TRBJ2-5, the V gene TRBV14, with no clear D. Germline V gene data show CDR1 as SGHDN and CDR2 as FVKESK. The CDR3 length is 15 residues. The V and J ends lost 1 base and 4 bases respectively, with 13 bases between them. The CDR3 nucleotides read TGTGCCAGCAGCCAAGGGGCCAAAAGAAGAGAGACCCAGTACTTC. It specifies CASSQGAKRRETQYF. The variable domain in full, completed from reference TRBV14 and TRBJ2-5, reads EAGVTQFPSHSVIEKGQTVTLRCDPISGHDNLYWYRRVMGKEIKFLLHFVKESKQDESGMPNNRFLAERTGGTYSTLKVQPAELEDSGVYFCASSQGAKRRETQYFGPGTRLLVL.

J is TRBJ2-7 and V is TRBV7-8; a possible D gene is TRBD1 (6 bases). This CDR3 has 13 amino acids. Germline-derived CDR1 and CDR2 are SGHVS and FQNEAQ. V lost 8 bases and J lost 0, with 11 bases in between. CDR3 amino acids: CASSRTDSYEQYF. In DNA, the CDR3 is TGTGCCAGCTCCAGGACAGACTCCTACGAGCAGTACTTC.

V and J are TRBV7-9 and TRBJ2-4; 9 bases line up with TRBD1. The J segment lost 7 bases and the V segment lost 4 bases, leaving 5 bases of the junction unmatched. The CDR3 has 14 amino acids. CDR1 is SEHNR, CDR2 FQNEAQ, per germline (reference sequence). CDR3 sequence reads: CASSYGQGLNIQYF. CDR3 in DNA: TGTGCCAGCAGCTACGGACAGGGGTTGAACATTCAGTACTTC.

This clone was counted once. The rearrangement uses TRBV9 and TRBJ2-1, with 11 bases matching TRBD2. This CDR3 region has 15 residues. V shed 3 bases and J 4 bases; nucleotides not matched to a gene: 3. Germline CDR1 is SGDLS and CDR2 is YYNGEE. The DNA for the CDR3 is TGTGCCAGCAGCGCGGGACTAGCGGCTTACAATGAGCAGTTCTTC. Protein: CASSAGLAAYNEQFF.

The CDR3 protein is CASSLGGSGRGYEQYF. CDR3 DNA: TGCGCCAGCAGCTTGGGAGGTAGCGGGAGAGGGTACGAGCAGTACTTC. The J gene is TRBJ2-7, the V gene TRBV5-1, with 9 nucleotides matching TRBD2. The V gene end was trimmed by 0 bases and the J gene end by 4 bases; junction bases not matched to a gene: 8. The CDR3 sequence is 16 residues long. CDR1 is SGHRS, CDR2 YFSETQ, per germline.

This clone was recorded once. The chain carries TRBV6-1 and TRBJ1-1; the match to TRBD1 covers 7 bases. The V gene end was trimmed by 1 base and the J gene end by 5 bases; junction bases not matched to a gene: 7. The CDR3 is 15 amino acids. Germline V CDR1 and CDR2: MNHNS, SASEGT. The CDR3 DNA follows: TGTGCCAGCAGTGAAGGAAGGGGGCGGAAAACTGAAGCTTTCTTT. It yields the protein CASSEGRGRKTEAFF.

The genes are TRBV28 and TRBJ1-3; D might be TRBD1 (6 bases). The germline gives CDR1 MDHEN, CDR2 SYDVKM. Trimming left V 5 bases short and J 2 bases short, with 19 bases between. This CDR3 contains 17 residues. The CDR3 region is CASSAPFRGRAGNTIYF. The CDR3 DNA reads TGTGCCAGCAGTGCCCCTTTCAGGGGAAGAGCTGGAAACACCATATATTTT.

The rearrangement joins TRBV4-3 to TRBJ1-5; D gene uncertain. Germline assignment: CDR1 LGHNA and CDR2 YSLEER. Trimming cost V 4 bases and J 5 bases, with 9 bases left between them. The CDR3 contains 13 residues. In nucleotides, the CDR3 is TGCGCCAGCAGCCCCGCACTAGATCAGCCCCAGCATTTT. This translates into CASSPALDQPQHF.

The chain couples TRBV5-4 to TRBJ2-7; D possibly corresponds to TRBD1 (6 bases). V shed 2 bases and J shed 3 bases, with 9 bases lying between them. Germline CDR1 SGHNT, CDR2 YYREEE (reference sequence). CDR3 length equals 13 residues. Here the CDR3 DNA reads TGTGCCAGCAGCTTCCCCAGGGGCTACGAGCAGTACTTC. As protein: CASSFPRGYEQYF.

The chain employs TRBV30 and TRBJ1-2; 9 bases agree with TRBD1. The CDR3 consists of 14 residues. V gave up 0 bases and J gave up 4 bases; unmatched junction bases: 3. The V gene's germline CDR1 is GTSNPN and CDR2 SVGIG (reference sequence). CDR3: CAWSVQGAGYGYTF. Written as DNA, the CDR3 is TGTGCCTGGAGTGTACAGGGGGCCGGCTATGGCTACACCTTC.

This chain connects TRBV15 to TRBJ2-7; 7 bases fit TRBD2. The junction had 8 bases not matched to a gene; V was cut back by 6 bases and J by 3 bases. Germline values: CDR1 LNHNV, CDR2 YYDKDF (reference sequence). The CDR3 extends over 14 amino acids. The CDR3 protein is CATSPRAGVYEQYF. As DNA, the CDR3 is TGTGCCACCAGTCCAAGGGCGGGAGTCTACGAGCAGTACTTC.

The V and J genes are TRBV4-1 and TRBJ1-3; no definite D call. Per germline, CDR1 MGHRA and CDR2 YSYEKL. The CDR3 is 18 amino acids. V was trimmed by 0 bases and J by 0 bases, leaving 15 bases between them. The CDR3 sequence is CASSQDSTRASSGNTIYF. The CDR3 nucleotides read TGCGCCAGCAGCCAAGATTCAACCCGCGCTAGCTCTGGAAACACCATATATTTT.

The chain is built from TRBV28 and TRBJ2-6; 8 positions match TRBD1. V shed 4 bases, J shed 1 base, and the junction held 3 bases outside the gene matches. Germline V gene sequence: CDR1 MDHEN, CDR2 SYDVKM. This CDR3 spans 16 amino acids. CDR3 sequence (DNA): TGTGCCAGCAGTTGGACAGGGAAATCTGGGGCCAACGTCCTGACTTTC. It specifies CASSWTGKSGANVLTF.

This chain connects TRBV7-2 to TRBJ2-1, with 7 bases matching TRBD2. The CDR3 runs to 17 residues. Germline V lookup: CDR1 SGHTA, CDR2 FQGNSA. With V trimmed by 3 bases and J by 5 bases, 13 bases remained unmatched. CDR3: CASSFLRGRTSDNEQFF. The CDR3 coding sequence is TGTGCCAGCAGCTTTCTCAGAGGGAGAACTAGCGACAATGAGCAGTTCTTC. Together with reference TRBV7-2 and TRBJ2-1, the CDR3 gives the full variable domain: GAGVSQSPSNKVTEKGKDVELRCDPISGHTALYWYRQSLGQGLEFLIYFQGNSAPDKSGLPSDRFSAERTGGSVSTLTIQRTQQEDSAVYLCASSFLRGRTSDNEQFFGPGTRLTVL.

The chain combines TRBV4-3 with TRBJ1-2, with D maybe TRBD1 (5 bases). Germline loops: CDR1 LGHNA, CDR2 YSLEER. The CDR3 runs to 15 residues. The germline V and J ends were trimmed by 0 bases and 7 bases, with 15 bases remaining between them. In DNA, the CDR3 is TGCGCCAGCAGCCAAGATCGGGGCAGGGCAGTTGGCTACACCTTC. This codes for CASSQDRGRAVGYTF.

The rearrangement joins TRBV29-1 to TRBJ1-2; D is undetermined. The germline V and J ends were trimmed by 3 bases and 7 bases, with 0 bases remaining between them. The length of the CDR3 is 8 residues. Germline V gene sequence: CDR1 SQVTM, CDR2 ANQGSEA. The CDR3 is CSVDGYTF. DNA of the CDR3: TGCAGCGTTGATGGCTACACCTTC.